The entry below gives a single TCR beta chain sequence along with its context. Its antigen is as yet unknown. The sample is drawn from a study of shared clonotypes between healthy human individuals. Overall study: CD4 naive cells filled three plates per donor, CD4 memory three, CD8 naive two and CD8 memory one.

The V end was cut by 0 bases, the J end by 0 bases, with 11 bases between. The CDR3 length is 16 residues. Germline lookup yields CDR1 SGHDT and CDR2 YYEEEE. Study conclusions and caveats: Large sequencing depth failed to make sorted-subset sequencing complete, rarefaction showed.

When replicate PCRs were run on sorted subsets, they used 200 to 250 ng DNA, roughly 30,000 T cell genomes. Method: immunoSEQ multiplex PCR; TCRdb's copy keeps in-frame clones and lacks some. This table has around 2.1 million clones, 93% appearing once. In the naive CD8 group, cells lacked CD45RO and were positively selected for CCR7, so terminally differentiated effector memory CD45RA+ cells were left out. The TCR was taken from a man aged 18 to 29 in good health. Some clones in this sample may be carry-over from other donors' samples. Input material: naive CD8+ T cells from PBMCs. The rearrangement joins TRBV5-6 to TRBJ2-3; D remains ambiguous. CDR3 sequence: CASSLVGYTSTDTQYF. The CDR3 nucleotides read TGTGCCAGCAGCTTGGTTGGCTATACTAGCACAGATACGCAGTATTTT.